This TCR beta chain comes out of a study of cytomegalovirus exposure and HLA in healthy donors. Regarding the study as a whole: Earlier analysis yielded a pattern in which most TCR beta V segments were productive about 90% or about 30% of the time. Researchers reported in a later analysis that a missense DCLRE1C variant was tied to TCR beta V- and J-gene trimming. Follow-up analysis found HLA locus-dependent TCR association rates, highest for DRB1 and lowest for HLA-C.

The germline V gene encodes CDR1 MNHEY and CDR2 SMNVEV (reference sequence). This CDR3 has 14 residues. Deletions cut 5 bases from V and 5 bases from J, with 16 bases between. 13 Jbeta primers and 60 Vbeta primers were used for the PCR. Clones were sequenced by immunoSEQ multiplex PCR, and TCRdb holds only the in-frame ones, with some missing. Of more than 80,000 clones listed, roughly four fifths are singletons. In the case of this clone: Its antigen is unidentified.

The clonotype originates from a woman aged 55-70 years in good health and CMV-seropositive. The specimen was PBMCs. The gene calls are TRBV27 and TRBJ2-7; maybe TRBD2 (7 bases). The DNA of the CDR3 is TGTGCCAGCAGTCCCCGAGGGGGGGGCAACGAGCAGTACTTC. Amino acids: CASSPRGGGNEQYF.